This TCR beta chain was sequenced during a study of T cell changes during pregnancy in multiple sclerosis. The CDR3 totals 14 residues. CDR1 and CDR2 (germline): GTSNPN, SVGIG (reference sequence). The junction had 5 bases not matched to a gene; V was cut back by 1 base and J by 8 bases. The data were produced by immunoSEQ multiplex PCR, yet TCRdb's version contains in-frame clones alone and is incomplete. The sample includes 60,000 to 75,000 clones, about 92% of them seen just once. This clonotype originated in a female donor in good health, enrolled as a control in a pregnancy study. The sample here was peripheral blood, taken in the second trimester of pregnancy. This chain connects TRBV30 to TRBJ1-4; 9 bases map to TRBD1. The CDR3 nucleotides read TGTGCCTGGAGTGAAGGGACAGGGAGGGAAAAACTGTTTTTT. Protein: CAWSEGTGREKLFF.